This TCR beta chain comes out of a study of shared clonotypes between healthy human individuals. As for the study in general: The composition of the donors was a couple of women and a few men aged 18 to 49. The plates for each donor numbered three CD4 naive, three CD4 memory, two CD8 naive and one CD8 memory.

Sorted subsets were amplified in replicate PCRs using 200 to 250 ng DNA, 25,000 to 30,000 T cell genomes. The repertoire was sequenced with immunoSEQ multiplex PCR; TCRdb's copy has only in-frame clones and lacks some. Of nearly 750,000 clones in the sample, roughly 72% were seen once. Trimming took off 0 bases at V and 5 bases at J, with 14 bases between the two ends. This CDR3 region has 15 residues. Germline CDR1 and CDR2: SGHRS and YFSETQ. This clone is a singleton in its sample. The J gene is TRBJ2-5, the V gene TRBV5-1; perhaps D is TRBD1 or TRBD2 (6 bases each). Sequenced sample: memory CD4+ T cells sorted from blood. Sample subset: CD45RA-negative fraction. This TCR was sampled from a woman aged 25 to 39 in good health. The CDR3 reads CASSLGAGGRETQYF. The CDR3 DNA reads TGCGCCAGCAGCTTGGGGGCCGGGGGCCGCGAGACCCAGTACTTC. Filled out from reference TRBV5-1 and TRBJ2-5, the complete variable domain reads KAGVTQTPRYLIKTRGQQVTLSCSPISGHRSVSWYQQTPGQGLQFLFEYFSETQRNKGNFPGRFSGRQFSNSRSEMNVSTLELGDSALYLCASSLGAGGRETQYFGPGTRLLVL.